This TCR beta chain was sequenced for a study of PD-L1 blockade in urothelial cancer. Whole-study context: Bladder-origin urothelial cancer in males covered twenty-five of 29 patients. General study points: Durable-benefit cases showed more tumor-associated blood clone expansion at 3 weeks.

About this clone: Antigen unknown.

Germline CDR1 SGHTA, CDR2 FQGNSA. Trimming stripped 2 bases from V and 3 bases from J, with 11 bases between. The CDR3 contains 15 residues. Method: immunoSEQ multiplex PCR; TCRdb's copy keeps in-frame clones and lacks some. The data show some 32,000 clones, roughly 82% seen once. The TCR comes from a man in his sixties with urothelial cancer. The chain recombines TRBV7-2 with TRBJ1-5, with D maybe TRBD1 (6 bases). The material sequenced was PBMCs, taken around atezolizumab (anti-PD-L1) treatment. In DNA form, the CDR3 reads TGTGCCAGCAGCTTAAGTAGGACAGTCAATCAGCCCCAGCATTTT. It yields the protein CASSLSRTVNQPQHF.